This TCR beta chain came from a study of cytomegalovirus exposure and HLA in healthy donors. With 4 bases clipped from V and 4 bases from J, the junction kept 6 bases outside the gene matches. Germline V lookup: CDR1 SGDLS, CDR2 YYNGEE. The CDR3 runs to 14 residues. In regard to this clone: What it recognizes is unknown.

The study's findings and limits: It was in a later analysis that TCR association rates were seen to vary by HLA locus, highest for DRB1 and lowest for HLA-C. Trimming of TCR beta V- and J-genes showed a link, identified in a later analysis, to a missense DCLRE1C variant.

PCR primers comprised 60 Vbeta and 13 Jbeta primers. Methods used by the authors: In a later analysis, the count reached 75 million to 90 million unique TCR beta chains, with around 10 million shared. Generated by immunoSEQ multiplex PCR, the TCRdb table keeps only in-frame clones and is missing some. D and trimming come from the DNA, and the V and J calls and clone size come from that table. The table has 95,000 to 150,000 clones, about 81% seen once. This chain uses TRBV9 with TRBJ1-2; 8 bases align to TRBD1. The sequenced material came from PBMCs. This sequence was found in a woman in her twenties or thirties in good health and CMV-seronegative. The CDR3, as DNA: TGTGCCAGCAGCCCCAGGGGGCAGGTCTATGGCTACACCTTC. Its translation: CASSPRGQVYGYTF.